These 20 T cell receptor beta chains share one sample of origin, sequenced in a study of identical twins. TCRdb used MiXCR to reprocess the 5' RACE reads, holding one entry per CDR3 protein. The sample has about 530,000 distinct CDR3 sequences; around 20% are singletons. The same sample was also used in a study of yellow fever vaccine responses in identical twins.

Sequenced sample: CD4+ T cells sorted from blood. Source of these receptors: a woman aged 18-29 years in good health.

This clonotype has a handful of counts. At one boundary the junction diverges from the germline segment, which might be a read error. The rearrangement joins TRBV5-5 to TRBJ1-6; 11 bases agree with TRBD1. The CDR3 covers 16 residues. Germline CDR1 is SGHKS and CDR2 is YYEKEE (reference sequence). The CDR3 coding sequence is TGTGACAGCAGCTTACGAGGGGACAGGGGGAATTCACCCCTCCACTTT. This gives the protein CDSSLRGDRGNSPLHF. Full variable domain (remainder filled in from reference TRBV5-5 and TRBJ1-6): DAGVTQSPTHLIKTRGQQVTLRCSPISGHKSVSWYQQVLGQGPQFIFQYYEKEERGRGNFPDRFSARQFPNYSSELNVNALLLGDSALYLCDSSLRGDRGNSPLHFGNGTRLTVT.

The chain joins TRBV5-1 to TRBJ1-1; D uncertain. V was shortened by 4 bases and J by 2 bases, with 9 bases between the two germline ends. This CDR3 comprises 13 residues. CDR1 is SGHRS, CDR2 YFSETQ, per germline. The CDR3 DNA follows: TGCGCCAGCAGCCAGGACGGAAACACTGAAGCTTTCTTT. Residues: CASSQDGNTEAFF.

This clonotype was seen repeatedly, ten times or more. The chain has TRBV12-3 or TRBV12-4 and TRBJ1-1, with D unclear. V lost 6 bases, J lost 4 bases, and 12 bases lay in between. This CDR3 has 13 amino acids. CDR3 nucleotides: TGTGCCAGCAGCCCCAGGACCCGCACTGAAGCTTTCTTT. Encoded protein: CASSPRTRTEAFF.

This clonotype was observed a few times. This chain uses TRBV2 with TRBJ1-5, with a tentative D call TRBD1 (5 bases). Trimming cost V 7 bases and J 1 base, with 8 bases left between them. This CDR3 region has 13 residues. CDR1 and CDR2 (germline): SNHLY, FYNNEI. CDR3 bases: TGTGCCAGCATGGGGCAAAGCAATCAGCCCCAGCATTTT. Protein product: CASMGQSNQPQHF.

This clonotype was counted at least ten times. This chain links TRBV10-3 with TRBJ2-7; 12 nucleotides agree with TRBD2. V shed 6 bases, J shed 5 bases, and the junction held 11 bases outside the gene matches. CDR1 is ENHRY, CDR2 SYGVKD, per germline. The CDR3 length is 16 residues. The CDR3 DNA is TGTGCCATCAGGGCGACTAGCGGGAGTTTTAGGGACGAGCAGTACTTC. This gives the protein CAIRATSGSFRDEQYF.

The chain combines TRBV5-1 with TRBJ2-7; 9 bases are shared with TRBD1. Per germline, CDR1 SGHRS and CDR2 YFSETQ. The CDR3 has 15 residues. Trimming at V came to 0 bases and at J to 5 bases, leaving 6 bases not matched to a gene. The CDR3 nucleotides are TGCGCCAGCAGCTTGGAGGGACAGGGCAGAGACGAGCAGTACTTC. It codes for CASSLEGQGRDEQYF.

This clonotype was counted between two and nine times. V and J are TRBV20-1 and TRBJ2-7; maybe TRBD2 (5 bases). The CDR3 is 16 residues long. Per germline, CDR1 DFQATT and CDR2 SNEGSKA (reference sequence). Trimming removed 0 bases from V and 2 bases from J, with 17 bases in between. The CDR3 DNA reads TGCAGTGCTAGAGAGGTGAGACTACCTTATACCTACGAGCAGTACGTC. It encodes CSAREVRLPYTYEQYV.

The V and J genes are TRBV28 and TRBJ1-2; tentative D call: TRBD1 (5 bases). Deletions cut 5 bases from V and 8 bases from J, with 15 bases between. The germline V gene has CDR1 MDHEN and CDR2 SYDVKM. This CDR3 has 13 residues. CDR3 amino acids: CASSPWDGFGYTF. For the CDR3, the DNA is TGTGCCAGCAGTCCCTGGGACGGGTTCGGCTACACCTTC.

In DNA form, the CDR3 reads TGTGCCAGCAGTTTACTCCTCGGCTCCTACGAGCAGTACTTC. It is translated as CASSLLLGSYEQYF. The chain couples TRBV28 to TRBJ2-7; no clear D. Germline-derived CDR1 and CDR2 are MDHEN and SYDVKM. V shed 2 bases and J shed 0 bases, with 8 bases lying between them. The CDR3 has 14 residues.

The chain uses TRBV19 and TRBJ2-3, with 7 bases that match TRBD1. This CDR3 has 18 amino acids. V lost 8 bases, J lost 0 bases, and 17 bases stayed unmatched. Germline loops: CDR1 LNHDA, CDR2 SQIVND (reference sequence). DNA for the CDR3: TGTGCCAGTTCAATATTCCGGGACAGAACTTCTAGCACAGATACGCAGTATTTT. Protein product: CASSIFRDRTSSTDTQYF. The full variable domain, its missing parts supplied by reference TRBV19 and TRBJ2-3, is DGGITQSPKYLFRKEGQNVTLSCEQNLNHDAMYWYRQDPGQGLRLIYYSQIVNDFQKGDIAEGYSVSREKKESFPLTVTSAQKNPTAFYLCASSIFRDRTSSTDTQYFGPGTRLTVL.

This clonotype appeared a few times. CDR3 region: CASSPSVRGIQYF. Here the CDR3 DNA reads TGTGCCAGCAGTCCCAGCGTGCGGGGGATTCAGTACTTC. The gene calls are TRBV14 and TRBJ2-4; 7 bases match TRBD2. Germline lookup yields CDR1 SGHDN and CDR2 FVKESK. This CDR3 is built from 13 residues. Trimming removed 6 bases from V and 10 bases from J; junction bases left unmatched: 9.

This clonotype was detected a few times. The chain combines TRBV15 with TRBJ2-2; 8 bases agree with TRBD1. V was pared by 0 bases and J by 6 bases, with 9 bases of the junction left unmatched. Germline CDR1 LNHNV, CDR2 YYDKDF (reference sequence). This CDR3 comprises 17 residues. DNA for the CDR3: TGTGCCACCAGCAGAGACCCGTTGGGCAGGGGGCCCGGGGAGCTGTTTTTT. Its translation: CATSRDPLGRGPGELFF.

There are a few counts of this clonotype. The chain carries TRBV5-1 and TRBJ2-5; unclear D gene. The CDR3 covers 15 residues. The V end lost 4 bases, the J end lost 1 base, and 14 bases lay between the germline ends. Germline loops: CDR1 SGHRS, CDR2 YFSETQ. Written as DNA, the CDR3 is TGCGCCAGCAGCGGGATGTCAGCCCCCCAAGAGACCCAGTACTTC. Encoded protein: CASSGMSAPQETQYF.

The CDR3 DNA reads TGCGCCAGCAGCTTTGTAGCGGGGGTATACAATGAGCAGTTCTTC. Translating gives CASSFVAGVYNEQFF. The chain combines TRBV5-1 with TRBJ2-1; TRBD2 agrees at 9 bases. The CDR3 totals 15 residues. Germline trimming cut 2 bases from V and 4 bases from J; bases unmatched to any gene: 4. Per germline, CDR1 SGHRS and CDR2 YFSETQ.

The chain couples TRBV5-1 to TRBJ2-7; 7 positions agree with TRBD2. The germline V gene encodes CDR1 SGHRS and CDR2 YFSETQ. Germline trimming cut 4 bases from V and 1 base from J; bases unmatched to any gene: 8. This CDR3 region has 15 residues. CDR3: CASSHTTSVSYEQYF. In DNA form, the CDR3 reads TGCGCCAGCAGCCATACTACTAGCGTTTCCTACGAGCAGTACTTC.

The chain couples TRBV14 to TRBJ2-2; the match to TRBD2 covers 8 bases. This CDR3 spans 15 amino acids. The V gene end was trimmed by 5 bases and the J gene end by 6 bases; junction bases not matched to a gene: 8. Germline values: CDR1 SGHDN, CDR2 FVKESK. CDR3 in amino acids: CASSLLADWSGELFF. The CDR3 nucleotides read TGTGCCAGCAGCTTACTAGCGGATTGGTCCGGGGAGCTGTTTTTT.

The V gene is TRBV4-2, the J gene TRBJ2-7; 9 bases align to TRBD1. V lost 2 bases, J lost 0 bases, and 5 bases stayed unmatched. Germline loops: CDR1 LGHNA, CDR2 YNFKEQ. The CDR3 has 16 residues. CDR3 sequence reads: CASSQTGTGNSYEQYF. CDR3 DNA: TGTGCCAGCAGCCAAACCGGGACAGGGAACTCCTACGAGCAGTACTTC.

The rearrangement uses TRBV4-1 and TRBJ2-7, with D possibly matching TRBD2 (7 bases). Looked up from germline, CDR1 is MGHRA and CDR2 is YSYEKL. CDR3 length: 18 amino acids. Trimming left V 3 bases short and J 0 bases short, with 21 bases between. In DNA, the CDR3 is TGCGCCAGCAGCCAGTTCCAGGGGTCGGGAGGTACCTCCTACGAGCAGTACTTC. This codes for CASSQFQGSGGTSYEQYF.

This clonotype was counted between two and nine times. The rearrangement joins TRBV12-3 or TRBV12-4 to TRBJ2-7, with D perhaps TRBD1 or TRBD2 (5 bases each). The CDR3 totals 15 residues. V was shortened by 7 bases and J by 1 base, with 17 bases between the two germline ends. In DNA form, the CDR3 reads TGTGCCAGCATGTGGGGGTTAGACACGTCCTACGAGCAGTACTTC. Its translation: CASMWGLDTSYEQYF.

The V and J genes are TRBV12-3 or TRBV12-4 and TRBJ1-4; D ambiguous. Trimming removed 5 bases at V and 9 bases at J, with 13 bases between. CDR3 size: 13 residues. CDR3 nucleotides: TGTGCCAGCAGTCGCACCCCCCCCCAAAAACTGTTTTTT. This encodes CASSRTPPQKLFF.